One sample yielded the 32 T cell receptor beta chains listed below, sequenced in a study of read filtering for tumor transcriptome and immune sequencing. Molecular barcoded adaptors covering alpha/delta and beta/gamma chains were used on roughly 400 ng RNA. TCRdb processed the reads anew with MiXCR; each CDR3 protein has one entry. The sample shows approximately 93,000 distinct CDR3 sequences, roughly 21% of them seen only once. The sample consisted of a population of CD138-negative cells sorted from bone marrow. Receptor source: a donor older than 35 with multiple myeloma.

This clonotype was counted between two and nine times. The chain is built from TRBV2 and TRBJ2-5; 13 bases are a match to TRBD2. The ends lost 6 bases at V and 7 bases at J; junction bases unmatched: 8. CDR1 is SNHLY and CDR2 is FYNNEI in the germline V gene. CDR3 length: 15 amino acids. The CDR3 loop reads CASSLLAGGLGTQYF. Written as DNA, the CDR3 is TGTGCCAGCAGCTTACTAGCGGGGGGGCTGGGGACCCAGTACTTC.

In its sample, this clonotype was seen many times. The rearrangement uses TRBV4-1 and TRBJ2-7; TRBD2 aligns across 16 bases. Germline values: CDR1 MGHRA, CDR2 YSYEKL. Germline trimming cut 3 bases from V and 2 bases from J; bases unmatched to any gene: 4. This CDR3 has 17 residues. CDR3 region: CASSQAGTSGGAYEQYF. In DNA form, the CDR3 reads TGCGCCAGCAGCCAGGCCGGGACTAGCGGGGGGGCCTACGAGCAGTACTTC.

This clonotype has at least ten counts. The chain links TRBV5-1 to TRBJ1-4; no definite D call. Between the trimmed V and J ends, which lost 5 bases and 2 bases, there was a span of 4 bases. Germline CDR1 is SGHRS and CDR2 is YFSETQ. The CDR3 consists of 12 residues. CDR3: CASRRTNEKLFF. In DNA form, the CDR3 reads TGCGCCAGCAGGAGGACTAATGAAAAACTGTTTTTT.

This clonotype was counted at least ten times. The genes are TRBV6-2 or TRBV6-3 and TRBJ2-3; maybe TRBD1 (6 bases). Germline V lookup: CDR1 MNHEY, CDR2 SVGEGT. There are 14 residues in the CDR3. The V gene lost 8 bases and the J gene lost 7 bases, with 19 bases spanning the gap. The DNA of the CDR3 is TGTGCCAGCCTCTGGGCAGGGGAAAGGTATACGCAGTATTTT. It codes for CASLWAGERYTQYF.

A remark on this clonotype: One base away lies a much larger clone, so this may be a sequencing read error. The chain carries TRBV28 and TRBJ1-5; weak D call: TRBD1 (5 bases). Germline V gene data show CDR1 as MDHEN and CDR2 as SYDVKM. The CDR3 consists of 15 residues. V was pared by 4 bases and J by 1 base, with 11 bases between. This CDR3 is CASSYLGVSNQPQHF. The CDR3 nucleotides read TGTGCCAGCAGTTACCTGGGGGTGAGCAATCAGCCCCAGCATTTT.

This clonotype was recorded many times. The chain links TRBV7-6 to TRBJ2-5; 7 positions agree with TRBD1. From germline, CDR1 is SGHVS and CDR2 FNYEAQ. V trimming: 2 bases; J trimming: 4 bases; junction bases outside the gene matches: 4. This CDR3 is built from 14 residues. CDR3 nucleotide sequence: TGTGCCAGCAGCTTACAAGGGGGCGGAGAGACCCAGTACTTC. Its translation is CASSLQGGGETQYF.

The sample holds many counts of this clonotype. This sequence joins TRBV18 and TRBJ2-2; D remains unclear. The CDR3 consists of 14 residues. The germline CDR1 and CDR2 sequences are KGHSH and LQKENI. Trimming removed 0 bases at V and 11 bases at J, with 13 bases between. The CDR3: CASSPPSALPELFF. CDR3 in DNA: TGTGCCAGCTCACCACCGTCGGCCCTCCCCGAGCTGTTTTTT.

About this clonotype itself: A read error is possible here, since a much larger clone lies one base away. The chain carries TRBV2 and TRBJ2-3; 10 bases align to TRBD2. This CDR3 region has 15 residues. CDR1 and CDR2 (germline): SNHLY, FYNNEI. The CDR3 here is CASTISGGRTDTRYF. In DNA form, the CDR3 reads TGTGCCAGCACCATTAGCGGGGGGCGCACAGATACGCGGTATTTT.

This rearrangement joins TRBV6-2 or TRBV6-3 to TRBJ1-2; D is ambiguous. V lost 2 bases to trimming and J lost 4 bases, with 8 bases between them. The CDR3 spans 13 residues. Germline V CDR1 and CDR2: MNHEY, SVGEGT. The CDR3 DNA reads as TGTGCCAGCAGTTACCCAGAGCTCTATGGCTACACCTTC. Amino acid sequence: CASSYPELYGYTF.

Regarding this clonotype: With a much larger clone just one base away, this may be a read error. The chain combines TRBV2 with TRBJ1-1; 7 bases align to TRBD1. This CDR3 comprises 14 residues. J gave up 4 bases and V 8 bases, and 10 bases lay outside the gene matches. Looked up from germline, CDR1 is SNHLY and CDR2 is FYNNEI. The CDR3 sequence: CASVSGGMITEAFF. CDR3 bases: TGTGCCAGCGTATCAGGGGGAATGATCACTGAAGCTTTCTTT.

There are many counts of this clonotype. Lacking the conserved final phenylalanine or tryptophan, this CDR3 likely reflects a read error. J is TRBJ1-5 and V is TRBV28; maybe TRBD1 (5 bases). Germline-derived CDR1 and CDR2 are MDHEN and SYDVKM. This CDR3 contains 20 residues. V was pared by 4 bases and J by 1 base, with 26 bases between. CDR3 loop: CASSYVARVEIPISNQPQHL. CDR3 coding DNA: TGTGCCAGCAGTTATGTCGCCAGGGTGGAAATCCCTATCAGCAATCAGCCCCAGCATCTT.

A note on this clonotype: A read error may produce the germline difference seen at one junction end. This chain connects TRBV18 to TRBJ2-4; TRBD1 matches 9 bases. The CDR3 totals 15 residues. Germline CDR1 KGHSH, CDR2 LQKENI. The CDR3 bases are TGTGCCAGCTCACTACAGGGGGCAGCCGAAAACATTCAGTACTTC. Protein sequence: CASSLQGAAENIQYF.

This sequence joins TRBV5-1 and TRBJ2-3, with D perhaps TRBD2 (5 bases). Germline V gene data show CDR1 as SGHRS and CDR2 as YFSETQ. V was trimmed by 1 base and J by 8 bases, leaving 11 bases between them. The CDR3 totals 13 residues. The CDR3 DNA reads as TGCGCCAGCAGCTTGCGAATTGGAGGTACGCAGTATTTT. It specifies CASSLRIGGTQYF.

This clonotype was observed at least ten times. The gene calls are TRBV7-2 and TRBJ2-3, with 13 bases identical to TRBD2. The CDR3 length is 19 residues. The junction had 11 bases not matched to a gene; V was cut back by 5 bases and J by 0 bases. Germline values: CDR1 SGHTA, CDR2 FQGNSA. CDR3 region: CASSAPGTSGIVSTDTQYF. CDR3 nucleotide sequence: TGTGCCAGCAGCGCCCCCGGGACTAGCGGGATTGTGAGCACAGATACGCAGTATTTT.

This clonotype has a count of ten or more. The J gene is TRBJ2-1, the V gene TRBV4-1; TRBD2 matches 9 bases. J gave up 8 bases and V 1 base, and 9 bases lay outside the gene matches. The CDR3 totals 16 residues. CDR1 and CDR2 from the germline V gene are MGHRA and YSYEKL. The CDR3 DNA sequence: TGCGCCAGCAGCCAAGGAGACAGCGGGGGGATTTATGAGCAGTTCTTC. Translation: CASSQGDSGGIYEQFF.

The chain links TRBV19 to TRBJ2-5; 8 bases are a match to TRBD1. The CDR3 has 14 residues. In germline, CDR1 is LNHDA, CDR2 SQIVND (reference sequence). Unmatched junction bases numbered 6, after V lost 5 bases and J lost 4 bases. The CDR3, as DNA: TGTGCCAGTAGTCCCCGGACAGGGCGAGAGACCCAGTACTTC. Its translation is CASSPRTGRETQYF. The complete variable domain, with remaining parts taken from reference TRBV19 and TRBJ2-5, reads DGGITQSPKYLFRKEGQNVTLSCEQNLNHDAMYWYRQDPGQGLRLIYYSQIVNDFQKGDIAEGYSVSREKKESFPLTVTSAQKNPTAFYLCASSPRTGRETQYFGPGTRLLVL.

This clonotype was counted only a few times. This chain joins TRBV29-1 and TRBJ1-1; 11 nucleotides match TRBD1. After removal of 7 bases from V and 4 bases from J, the junction contained 5 bases not matched to a gene. This CDR3 comprises 13 residues. Germline V gene sequence: CDR1 SQVTM, CDR2 ANQGSEA. The CDR3 nucleotides read TGCAGCGCGGACAGGGGGCCGCTCACTGAAGCTTTCTTT. It codes for CSADRGPLTEAFF.

This clonotype was found many times. An end of the junction differs from the germline gene, which may be a read error. V gene TRBV7-7 combines with J gene TRBJ2-3, with D hard to call. The V gene's germline CDR1 is SSHAT and CDR2 FNYEAQ (reference sequence). The CDR3 sequence is 14 residues long. CDR3 DNA sequence: TGTGCTAGCAGCCCAGGACCCTCCACAGATACGCAGTATTTT. It translates to CASSPGPSTDTQYF.

Concerning this clonotype itself: A read error may be the cause here, since a much bigger clone is one base away. The genes are TRBV12-3 or TRBV12-4 and TRBJ1-5; D not certain. The DNA end is more similar to TRBJ2-3, so the J call may be wrong. The CDR3 loop spans 14 amino acids. The CDR3 here is CASSLGRSNQPQYF. The CDR3 DNA follows: TGTGCCAGCAGCCTTGGACGGAGCAATCAGCCCCAGTATTTT.

The table lists this clonotype with many counts. The chain couples TRBV12-5 to TRBJ2-6; D unresolved. CDR3 length: 13 residues. Germline CDR1 and CDR2: LGHNT and FRNRAP. With 2 bases removed from V and 1 base from J, the gap between germline ends came to 0 bases. The DNA for the CDR3 is TGTGCTAGTGGTTTGTCTGGGGCCAACGTCCTGACTTTC. Translating gives CASGLSGANVLTF.

A word on this clonotype: Because it lacks the conserved phenylalanine or tryptophan at the end, this CDR3 is likely a read error. CDR3 loop: CASSLQGIGNTIYI. The CDR3 nucleotides read TGTGCCAGCAGCCTACAGGGGATTGGAAACACCATATATATT. This chain links TRBV7-2 with TRBJ1-3; the match to TRBD1 covers 7 bases. The CDR3 loop spans 14 amino acids. With V trimmed by 5 bases and J by 3 bases, 4 bases remained unmatched. The V gene's germline CDR1 is SGHTA and CDR2 FQGNSA.

The genes are TRBV7-2 and TRBJ2-5, with a tentative D call TRBD2 (5 bases). CDR1 is SGHTA and CDR2 is FQGNSA in the germline V gene. V lost 2 bases and J 1 base, leaving 11 bases between the germline ends. The CDR3 has 15 amino acids. CDR3 DNA sequence: TGTGCCAGCAGCTTAAATTCCGGGGTCCAAGAGACCCAGTACTTC. This codes for CASSLNSGVQETQYF.

This clonotype came up a few times. At one of its ends the junction is not consistent with the germline gene, which may arise from a read error. The genes are TRBV20-1 and TRBJ2-5, with D perhaps being TRBD1 or TRBD2 (5 bases each). The CDR3 contains 12 residues. The germline CDR1 and CDR2 sequences are DFQATT and SNEGSKA (reference sequence). CDR3 in amino acids: CSVTGAGETQCF. CDR3 in DNA: TGCAGTGTAACCGGGGCCGGGGAGACCCAGTGCTTC.

This clonotype appeared once. Compared with germline, one end of the junction differs, possibly owing to a read error. V is TRBV6-6 and J is TRBJ1-4; D call uncertain. Germline CDR1 is MNHNY and CDR2 is SVGAGI (reference sequence). The CDR3 is 15 residues long. This CDR3 reads CVSSYGQATNEKLFF. As DNA, the CDR3 is TGTGTCAGCAGTTACGGGCAGGCTACCAATGAAAAACTGTTTTTT.

The rearrangement uses TRBV5-1 and TRBJ2-1; TRBD2 agrees at 8 bases. The CDR3 is 14 residues long. Trimming removed 1 base from V and 8 bases from J; junction bases left unmatched: 5. The germline V gene encodes CDR1 SGHRS and CDR2 YFSETQ. The CDR3 region is CASSLSGGPHEQFF. DNA of the CDR3: TGCGCCAGCAGCTTGTCGGGGGGGCCGCATGAGCAGTTCTTC.

This clonotype appeared a single time. A read error may be the cause here, since a much bigger clone is one base away. The rearrangement uses TRBV3-1 and TRBJ2-1; 10 bases align to TRBD2. V lost 4 bases to trimming and J lost 7 bases; unmatched junction nucleotides: 7. The germline V gene has CDR1 LGHDT and CDR2 YNNKEL (reference sequence). The CDR3 has 15 residues. CDR3 nucleotide sequence: TGTGCCAGCAGCCCAAGCATTAGCGGGGGGAATGAGCAGTTCTTC. This encodes CASSPSISGGNEQFF.

In the case of this clonotype: This clone may be a read error of a much larger clone one base away. The genes are TRBV27 and TRBJ1-1; a weak D match, TRBD1 (6 bases). This CDR3 comprises 14 residues. V was clipped by 7 bases and J by 4 bases, with 16 bases between them. Germline V lookup: CDR1 MNHEY, CDR2 SMNVEV (reference sequence). CDR3 loop: CASIPQGYGTEAFF. In DNA, the CDR3 is TGTGCCAGCATTCCCCAGGGGTACGGCACTGAAGCTTTCTTT.

This clonotype was counted a few times. The V call is TRBV20-1, the J call TRBJ2-2, with D maybe TRBD2 (6 bases). The CDR3 totals 15 residues. The V end was cut by 3 bases, the J end by 4 bases, with 15 bases between. Per the germline V gene, CDR1 is DFQATT and CDR2 is SNEGSKA (reference sequence). The CDR3 reads CSASPSRGFTGELFF. For the CDR3, the DNA is TGCAGTGCTAGCCCCTCGCGGGGTTTCACCGGGGAGCTGTTTTTT.

This rearrangement joins TRBV20-1 to TRBJ2-7, with 7 bases matching TRBD1. This CDR3 spans 15 amino acids. CDR1 is DFQATT and CDR2 is SNEGSKA in the germline V gene (reference sequence). The ends lost 1 base at V and 4 bases at J; junction bases unmatched: 10. CDR3: CSARVIRDSGYEQYF. CDR3 DNA sequence: TGCAGTGCTAGAGTGATTCGGGACAGTGGATACGAGCAGTACTTC.

This clonotype was detected a few times. This rearrangement joins TRBV18 to TRBJ2-3, with TRBD1 as a possible D gene (5 bases). Per germline, CDR1 KGHSH and CDR2 LQKENI. The CDR3 runs 15 residues. V was pared by 0 bases and J by 3 bases, with 10 bases between. Here the CDR3 DNA reads TGTGCCAGCTCACCACCGACAGCCGCAACAGATACGCAGTATTTT. Protein product: CASSPPTAATDTQYF.

With regard to this clonotype: Being one base from a much bigger clone, this may be a read error. It is likely a read error, because the conserved phenylalanine at the end of the CDR3 is missing. This rearrangement joins TRBV29-1 to TRBJ1-2; D not resolved. Germline V gene sequence: CDR1 SQVTM, CDR2 ANQGSEA. The CDR3 length is 11 residues. The V gene lost 6 bases and the J gene lost 5 bases, with 10 bases spanning the gap. The CDR3 reads CSVPTPYGYTI. The CDR3 DNA reads TGCAGCGTCCCGACCCCGTATGGCTACACCATC.

Ten or more counts support this clonotype. The gene calls are TRBV6-5 and TRBJ2-7, with 7 bases fitting TRBD1. The CDR3 covers 13 residues. Per the germline V gene, CDR1 is MNHEY and CDR2 is SVGAGI. The ends lost 6 bases at V and 4 bases at J; junction bases unmatched: 6. The CDR3 here is CASRRTGKYEQYF. The CDR3 bases are TGTGCCAGCAGACGGACAGGAAAATACGAGCAGTACTTC.